What follows is one TCR beta chain and its context. The data stem from a study of T cell changes during pregnancy in multiple sclerosis. Profiled with immunoSEQ multiplex PCR; TCRdb holds only in-frame clones, not every one. Of roughly 61,000 clones in the sample, around 89% were seen once. The J segment lost 4 bases and the V segment lost 3 bases, leaving 9 bases of the junction unmatched. This CDR3 is 16 amino acids long. CDR1 is SGHTA, CDR2 FQGNSA, per germline. This chain links TRBV7-2 with TRBJ2-5; 9 bases agree with TRBD2. This clonotype was sampled from a female donor in good health, enrolled as a control in a pregnancy study. The sequencing used peripheral blood, collected in the first trimester of pregnancy. The CDR3 nucleotides are TGTGCCAGCAGCTTGGGCGGGGGGGCCGTTGGAGAGACCCAGTACTTC. Translation gives CASSLGGGAVGETQYF.